A single sample gave rise to the 32 T cell receptor beta chains below, sequenced in a study of T cells expressing NK-cell markers. TCRdb reworked the 5' RACE reads into one entry per CDR3 protein, no DNA. The sample's table shows almost 450,000 distinct CDR3 sequences. What was sequenced was blood T cells: a sorted CD56 or NKG2C T cell subset, CD4+ or CD8+ T cells, or bulk PBMC T cells (not recorded which). Receptor source: a woman between 18 and 69 years old in good health.

The chain uses TRBV6-5 and TRBJ2-1; TCRdb picks TRBD2, but there is no DNA to check that call. Germline V gives CDR1 MNHEY, CDR2 SVGAGI. CDR3 length: 19 residues. The CDR3 is CASSYRDRVALAGNNEQFF.

The V and J genes are TRBV29-1 and TRBJ2-3; the D gene TCRdb calls, TRBD1, cannot be checked with no DNA. The CDR3 runs to 14 residues. CDR1 is SQVTM, CDR2 ANQGSEA, per germline. CDR3: CSAEQGSGTDTQYF.

This rearrangement joins TRBV19 to TRBJ2-5; TCRdb proposes TRBD2, but this gene call is untestable without DNA. CDR1 is LNHDA, CDR2 SQIVND, per germline (reference sequence). CDR3 length: 17 residues. CDR3 protein: CASSMETSGPYQETQYF.

The rearrangement links TRBV7-3 to TRBJ1-4; TCRdb outputs TRBD1, but without DNA this stays unchecked. Germline lookup yields CDR1 SGHTA and CDR2 FQGTGA. This CDR3 region has 11 residues. This chain's CDR3 is CASSSRRDSHF.

The genes are TRBV15 and TRBJ2-1; lacking DNA, the TRBD2 call made by TCRdb goes unchecked. The CDR3 runs to 17 residues. The V gene's germline CDR1 is LNHNV and CDR2 YYDKDF (reference sequence). CDR3 protein: CATSRALAGGPWDEQFF.

The chain carries TRBV7-2 and TRBJ2-2. This CDR3 is built from 13 residues. Per germline, CDR1 SGHTA and CDR2 FQGNSA. CDR3 residues: CASSLVVPGELFF.

The chain employs TRBV20-1 and TRBJ2-3. CDR1 is DFQATT, CDR2 SNEGSKA, per germline (reference sequence). There are 14 residues in the CDR3. The CDR3: CSASGRRSTDTQYF.

V is TRBV7-8 and J is TRBJ2-2; lacking DNA, the TRBD1 call made by TCRdb goes unchecked. The length of the CDR3 is 16 residues. Per germline, CDR1 SGHVS and CDR2 FQNEAQ. This CDR3 is CASSPEGGRGTGELFF. Full variable domain (outside the CDR3, taken from reference TRBV7-8 and TRBJ2-2): GAGVSQSPRYKVAKRGQDVALRCDPISGHVSLFWYQQALGQGPEFLTYFQNEAQLDKSGLPSDRFFAERPEGSVSTLKIQRTQQEDSAVYLCASSPEGGRGTGELFFGEGSRLTVL.

The chain combines TRBV12-3 or TRBV12-4 with TRBJ1-1; TCRdb reports TRBD1, a call that lacks DNA to check it against. There are 13 residues in the CDR3. The CDR3 is CASQGSTNTEAFF.

This sequence joins TRBV7-9 and TRBJ1-4; TCRdb outputs TRBD1, but without DNA this stays unchecked. The CDR3 has 15 residues. The V gene's germline CDR1 is SEHNR and CDR2 FQNEAQ (reference sequence). The CDR3 here is CASSSPSGGGEKLFF.

This chain uses TRBV5-6 with TRBJ1-5. Per the germline V gene, CDR1 is SGHDT and CDR2 is YYEEEE. This CDR3 spans 14 amino acids. CDR3 amino acids: CASSFWLINQPQHF.

The chain links TRBV10-3 to TRBJ2-7. The CDR3 spans 13 residues. The germline CDR1 and CDR2 sequences are ENHRY and SYGVKD. This chain's CDR3 is CAISEGVSYEQYF.

The J gene is TRBJ2-1, the V gene TRBV6-1; with no DNA, the TCRdb D assignment of TRBD1 cannot be verified. Germline CDR1 MNHNS, CDR2 SASEGT. The CDR3 consists of 16 residues. CDR3 protein: CASSEGTGVSYNEQFF.

V usage is TRBV28 and J usage is TRBJ2-3; TCRdb indicates TRBD2, and absent DNA this call remains unverified. The CDR3 is made up of 15 amino acids. In germline, CDR1 is MDHEN, CDR2 SYDVKM. CDR3 amino acids: CASSLVQGGTDTQYF.

This chain links TRBV2 with TRBJ2-7. Germline V gene sequence: CDR1 SNHLY, CDR2 FYNNEI. The CDR3 spans 14 residues. This chain's CDR3 is CASSEPGPYYEQYF.

The rearrangement uses TRBV4-3 and TRBJ1-1; absent DNA, TCRdb's TRBD1 call cannot be checked. The CDR3 totals 15 residues. Germline V gene lookup returns CDR1 LGHNA and CDR2 YSLEER. This CDR3 reads CASSQAPTLNTEAFF.

Here the CDR3 reads CASSFPSGAYNEQFF. The chain links TRBV12-3 or TRBV12-4 to TRBJ2-1; TCRdb picks TRBD2, but there is no DNA to check that call. The CDR3 covers 15 residues.

V and J are TRBV19 and TRBJ1-5; with no DNA, the TCRdb D assignment of TRBD1 cannot be verified. The CDR3 sequence is 17 residues long. Germline lookup yields CDR1 LNHDA and CDR2 SQIVND (reference sequence). This chain's CDR3 is CASSRGDTRGGNQPQHF.

The V call is TRBV30, the J call TRBJ2-1; TCRdb calls TRBD2, which cannot be checked without DNA. Germline CDR1 GTSNPN, CDR2 SVGIG (reference sequence). This CDR3 is built from 15 residues. CDR3: CAWRGLAGGNNEQFF.

This chain links TRBV6-1 with TRBJ2-2; TCRdb gives TRBD2 as the D gene, but with no DNA this cannot be confirmed. This CDR3 contains 17 residues. Germline assignment: CDR1 MNHNS and CDR2 SASEGT. CDR3 loop: CASRPITSGAFTGELFF.

The rearrangement joins TRBV7-2 to TRBJ1-4. The CDR3 has 16 amino acids. CDR1 is SGHTA and CDR2 is FQGNSA in the germline V gene. The CDR3 loop reads CASSLAVTRTNEKLFF.

V and J are TRBV12-3 or TRBV12-4 and TRBJ2-4; TCRdb reports TRBD1, a call that lacks DNA to check it against. This CDR3 contains 13 residues. CDR3: CASRTGLGDIQYF.

This chain connects TRBV7-2 to TRBJ2-7; TCRdb designates TRBD1, a call that cannot be tested without DNA. This CDR3 region has 16 residues. Germline V gives CDR1 SGHTA, CDR2 FQGNSA. CDR3 sequence: CASSVLLQGAGYEQYF.

The rearrangement links TRBV7-9 to TRBJ1-5; the TCRdb D gene call, TRBD1, has no DNA to confirm it. The CDR3 length is 14 residues. Germline CDR1 is SEHNR and CDR2 is FQNEAQ (reference sequence). CDR3 amino acids: CASSYTGVNQPQHF.

This chain joins TRBV29-1 and TRBJ2-1; TCRdb designates TRBD2, a call that cannot be tested without DNA. There are 15 residues in the CDR3. Germline V gene sequence: CDR1 SQVTM, CDR2 ANQGSEA. The chain's CDR3 is CSVEGVLAGGNEQFF.

The chain links TRBV5-1 to TRBJ2-1; the TCRdb call, TRBD2, lacks DNA for checking. CDR3 length: 16 amino acids. Germline CDR1 reads SGHRS; CDR2 reads YFSETQ. CDR3: CASGLTSGSSYNEQFF.

The rearrangement joins TRBV5-5 to TRBJ1-1. Germline CDR1 SGHKS, CDR2 YYEKEE (reference sequence). CDR3 length equals 14 residues. The CDR3 protein is CASSPDSRNTEAFF.

CDR3: CASSLKTSGLPTGELFF. The chain combines TRBV5-4 with TRBJ2-2; TCRdb outputs TRBD2, but without DNA this stays unchecked. CDR1 and CDR2 from the germline V gene are SGHNT and YYREEE (reference sequence). There are 17 residues in the CDR3. Full variable domain (outside the CDR3, taken from reference TRBV5-4 and TRBJ2-2): ETGVTQSPTHLIKTRGQQVTLRCSSQSGHNTVSWYQQALGQGPQFIFQYYREEENGRGNFPPRFSGLQFPNYSSELNVNALELDDSALYLCASSLKTSGLPTGELFFGEGSRLTVL.

The chain links TRBV4-2 to TRBJ2-5; the TRBD1 assignment by TCRdb is unverifiable without DNA. Germline values: CDR1 LGHNA, CDR2 YNFKEQ. The CDR3 is made up of 15 amino acids. This CDR3 is CASSQAGQDQETQYF.

The V call is TRBV7-3, the J call TRBJ2-1. CDR1 is SGHTA and CDR2 is FQGTGA in the germline V gene. There are 15 residues in the CDR3. CDR3 sequence: CASSFGQGPYNEQFF.

The chain couples TRBV11-1 to TRBJ2-1; lacking DNA, the TRBD1 call made by TCRdb goes unchecked. The germline V gene encodes CDR1 SGHAT and CDR2 FQDESV (reference sequence). The CDR3 sequence is 18 residues long. Here the CDR3 reads CASSPPLLTGDRHNEQFF.

V and J are TRBV29-1 and TRBJ2-1. In germline, CDR1 is SQVTM, CDR2 ANQGSEA. This CDR3 has 13 amino acids. The chain's CDR3 is CSVGVSSYNEQFF.